This T cell receptor (beta chain) appears in the sequencing data of a study of graft-versus-host responses after intestinal transplantation. The overall study: Transplants given to recipients were multivisceral, liver-intestinal, or isolated intestinal.

Assay used: immunoSEQ multiplex PCR; TCRdb lists only in-frame clones, some missing. The data contain about 70,000 clones, about 90% of them singletons. V was pared by 7 bases and J by 4 bases, with 5 bases of the junction left unmatched. The CDR3 covers 13 residues. Per the germline V gene, CDR1 is MNHNS and CDR2 is SASEGT. Comments on this clone: Its specificity is not known.

This clonotype was sampled from a human donor who received an intestinal transplant. The chain has TRBV6-1 and TRBJ2-7; 9 nucleotides agree with TRBD1. This sample comprised unstimulated CD8+ T cells sorted from spleen or lymph node cells, obtained before intestinal transplant. In DNA form, the CDR3 reads TGTGCCAGCACCCAGACAGGGGGATACGAGCAGTACTTC. Its protein product is CASTQTGGYEQYF.